Each of the 15 T cell receptor beta chains below was sequenced from the same sample in a study of blood T cell repertoires in COVID-19. Profiling relied on immunoSEQ multiplex PCR, and the TCRdb table lists in-frame clones only, not all of them. Found here are around 140,000 clones, 84% of them singletons; the top ten hold roughly two fifths. The material sequenced was peripheral blood. The receptors shown here come from a human donor in a cohort sampled during active COVID-19.

The chain employs TRBV7-2 and TRBJ1-6; 7 bases line up with TRBD1. Losses at the gene ends were 5 bases for V and 9 bases for J; bases not matched to a gene: 13. CDR1 SGHTA and CDR2 FQGNSA come from the germline V gene. CDR3 size: 16 residues. CDR3 nucleotide sequence: TGTGCCAGCAGCCCCATAATGGGGGACAGAACTTCACCCCTCCACTTT. This sequence encodes CASSPIMGDRTSPLHF.

The V and J genes are TRBV23-1 and TRBJ2-3; TRBD2 matches 12 bases. TRBV23-1 qualifies as an ORF whose function is uncertain. This CDR3 is 15 amino acids long. The J segment lost 5 bases and the V segment lost 3 bases, leaving 3 bases of the junction unmatched. In DNA form, the CDR3 reads TGCGCCAGCAGTCAGACTAGCGGGGGTTTAGATACGCAGTATTTT. It yields the protein CASSQTSGGLDTQYF.

In this sample, this clone turned up once. The chain uses TRBV6-5 and TRBJ2-7, with TRBD1 matching 8 bases. The CDR3 spans 15 residues. Germline V CDR1 and CDR2: MNHEY, SVGAGI. After removal of 6 bases from V and 0 bases from J, the junction contained 7 bases not matched to a gene. CDR3 region: CASRRGQESSYEQYV. Here the CDR3 DNA reads TGTGCCAGCAGAAGGGGACAGGAGAGCTCCTACGAGCAGTACGTC.

This chain joins TRBV9 and TRBJ2-5, with a possible D match to TRBD2 (5 bases). CDR3 size: 15 residues. Germline V gives CDR1 SGDLS, CDR2 YYNGEE. V was pared by 4 bases and J by 4 bases, with 17 bases between. As DNA, the CDR3 is TGTGCCAGCAGCCCCCACCTAGAGGGCGGAGAGACCCAGTACTTC. It translates to CASSPHLEGGETQYF.

The chain recombines TRBV7-2 with TRBJ2-1, with a tentative D call TRBD1 (6 bases). This CDR3 contains 15 residues. With 4 bases removed from V and 9 bases from J, the gap between germline ends came to 19 bases. Germline CDR1 and CDR2: SGHTA and FQGNSA. The CDR3 reads CASSSTGTQGSEQFF. The CDR3 DNA reads as TGTGCCAGCAGCTCCACAGGAACACAGGGTAGTGAGCAGTTCTTC. The entire variable domain, with the rest obtained from reference TRBV7-2 and TRBJ2-1, is as follows: GAGVSQSPSNKVTEKGKDVELRCDPISGHTALYWYRQSLGQGLEFLIYFQGNSAPDKSGLPSDRFSAERTGGSVSTLTIQRTQQEDSAVYLCASSSTGTQGSEQFFGPGTRLTVL.

The chain uses TRBV29-1 and TRBJ2-1, with D maybe TRBD2 (6 bases). CDR3 size: 13 residues. CDR1 and CDR2 (germline): SQVTM, ANQGSEA. The V and J ends lost 7 bases and 1 base respectively, with 11 bases between them. This CDR3 is CSAVRGSYNEQFF. The CDR3 bases are TGCAGCGCGGTACGGGGGTCCTACAATGAGCAGTTCTTC.

This clone occurred a few times. The chain has TRBV19 and TRBJ2-3; a possible D gene is TRBD2 (6 bases). The germline V gene encodes CDR1 LNHDA and CDR2 SQIVND (reference sequence). The germline V and J ends were trimmed by 3 bases and 8 bases, with 15 bases remaining between them. The CDR3 is 14 amino acids. CDR3 nucleotides: TGTGCCAGTAGTATGGGGGGTGGGCCGGGTACGCAGTATTTT. Its protein product is CASSMGGGPGTQYF.

This chain uses TRBV18 with TRBJ2-1; D gene ambiguous. CDR3 length: 16 amino acids. V dropped 2 bases and J dropped 1 base, with 12 bases sitting between them. The V gene's germline CDR1 is KGHSH and CDR2 LQKENI. The CDR3 reads CASSPSLGKSYNEQFF. Here the CDR3 DNA reads TGTGCCAGCTCACCATCACTGGGCAAGTCCTACAATGAGCAGTTCTTC.

This rearrangement joins TRBV4-3 to TRBJ2-1; 9 bases fit TRBD2. This CDR3 is 14 amino acids long. V shed 4 bases and J 8 bases; nucleotides not matched to a gene: 6. CDR1 and CDR2 (germline): LGHNA, YSLEER. The DNA for the CDR3 is TGCGCCAGCAGCCTGGCTAGCGGGAATTATGAGCAGTTCTTC. Residues: CASSLASGNYEQFF.

The rearrangement links TRBV18 to TRBJ2-5, with a weak D call TRBD1 (6 bases). Germline V lookup: CDR1 KGHSH, CDR2 LQKENI. Trimming removed 3 bases from V and 5 bases from J, with 10 bases in between. The CDR3 runs to 13 residues. The CDR3 region is CASSPRTAETQYF. The CDR3 DNA reads TGTGCCAGCTCACCCAGGACAGCCGAGACCCAGTACTTC. The variable domain in full, completed from reference TRBV18 and TRBJ2-5, reads NAGVMQNPRHLVRRRGQEARLRCSPMKGHSHVYWYRQLPEEGLKFMVYLQKENIIDESGMPKERFSAEFPKEGPSILRIQQVVRGDSAAYFCASSPRTAETQYFGPGTRLLVL.

This chain connects TRBV3-1 (or the pseudogene TRBV3-2) to TRBJ2-1; maybe TRBD1 (5 bases). Deletions cut 0 bases from V and 4 bases from J, with 10 bases between. The CDR3 has 15 amino acids. Germline assignment: CDR1 LGHDT and CDR2 YNNKEL (reference sequence). The CDR3 DNA reads TGTGCCAGCAGCCAAGACAGACAGAAATACAATGAGCAGTTCTTC. Protein product: CASSQDRQKYNEQFF.

This clone was seen only once. This sequence joins TRBV6-5 and TRBJ1-1; 8 bases are shared with TRBD1. This CDR3 is built from 13 residues. Germline assignment: CDR1 MNHEY and CDR2 SVGAGI. J lost 4 bases, V lost 7 bases, and 5 bases had no gene match. Written as DNA, the CDR3 is TGTGCCAGCACCCTCACAGGGGGCACTGAAGCTTTCTTT. Protein: CASTLTGGTEAFF.

This sequence joins TRBV7-2 and TRBJ1-2; TRBD1 aligns across 8 bases. Unmatched junction bases numbered 12, after V lost 5 bases and J lost 4 bases. Germline V gene lookup returns CDR1 SGHTA and CDR2 FQGNSA. This CDR3 has 16 amino acids. CDR3 sequence: CASSPGWAGGPYGYTF. Written as DNA, the CDR3 is TGTGCCAGCAGCCCGGGATGGGCAGGGGGCCCCTATGGCTACACCTTC.

This clone was picked up a small number of times. The V and J genes are TRBV9 and TRBJ1-1; 10 nucleotides agree with TRBD1. This CDR3 comprises 15 residues. Germline-derived CDR1 and CDR2 are SGDLS and YYNGEE. V trimming: 4 bases; J trimming: 4 bases; junction bases outside the gene matches: 7. CDR3 protein: CASSLGQGTGTEAFF. CDR3 sequence (DNA): TGTGCCAGCAGCCTGGGACAGGGGACCGGCACTGAAGCTTTCTTT.

The chain couples TRBV29-1 to TRBJ1-5; tentative D call: TRBD1 (6 bases). Trimming removed 4 bases from V and 6 bases from J, with 28 bases in between. The CDR3 contains 18 residues. Germline lookup yields CDR1 SQVTM and CDR2 ANQGSEA. The CDR3 DNA follows: TGCAGCGTTGTGGGTTACGTTCCGAACAGGGAGGGATGTCAGCCCCAGCATTTT. The encoded protein is CSVVGYVPNREGCQPQHF.